One and the same sample provided the 20 T cell receptor beta chains below, sequenced in a study of blood T cell repertoires in COVID-19. Assay used: immunoSEQ multiplex PCR; TCRdb lists only in-frame clones, some missing. The table lists 400,000 to 500,000 clones, around nine tenths of them singletons. The sequencing sample was made of PBMCs or T cells enriched from blood (not recorded which). The receptor set was obtained from a woman aged 18-35 years who had been exposed to COVID-19.

The rearrangement uses TRBV4-2 and TRBJ1-2, with D perhaps matching TRBD1 (6 bases). Trimming removed 0 bases at V and 4 bases at J, with 9 bases between. The CDR3 is made up of 14 amino acids. Germline CDR1 is LGHNA and CDR2 is YNFKEQ. As DNA, the CDR3 is TGTGCCAGCAGCCAAGATAAACAGGGCTATGGCTACACCTTC. Protein product: CASSQDKQGYGYTF.

The chain has TRBV27 and TRBJ2-1; 7 nucleotides line up with TRBD2. This CDR3 contains 15 residues. Per germline, CDR1 MNHEY and CDR2 SMNVEV (reference sequence). V was clipped by 3 bases and J by 9 bases; unmatched bases: 11. In DNA form, the CDR3 reads TGTGCCAGCAGTTTTTCCAGGGTAGCGGGCGGTGAGCAGTTCTTC. Encoded protein: CASSFSRVAGGEQFF.

The J gene is TRBJ2-7, the V gene TRBV2; TRBD1 aligns across 9 bases. The CDR3 consists of 15 residues. CDR1 SNHLY and CDR2 FYNNEI come from the germline V gene. J was trimmed by 1 base and V by 6 bases; bases with no gene match: 7. CDR3 sequence (DNA): TGTGCCAGCAGGGACGAAGGGACAGGGTCCTACGAGCAGTACTTC. Protein sequence: CASRDEGTGSYEQYF.

V is TRBV28 and J is TRBJ2-7, with TRBD2 matching 7 bases. The V gene's germline CDR1 is MDHEN and CDR2 SYDVKM. This CDR3 has 17 amino acids. V shed 1 base, J shed 5 bases, and the junction held 14 bases outside the gene matches. This CDR3 is CASSLLSGREYPHEQYF. CDR3 in DNA: TGTGCCAGCAGTTTATTATCCGGGCGGGAGTATCCGCACGAGCAGTACTTC. The full variable domain, with the rest looked up from reference TRBV28 and TRBJ2-7, is DVKVTQSSRYLVKRTGEKVFLECVQDMDHENMFWYRQDPGLGLRLIYFSYDVKMKEKGDIPEGYSVSREKKERFSLILESASTNQTSMYLCASSLLSGREYPHEQYFGPGTRLTVT.

This chain connects TRBV19 to TRBJ1-1; the D is unclear. The length of the CDR3 is 14 residues. Trimming took 4 bases from V and 3 from J, leaving 12 bases between them. Germline assignment: CDR1 LNHDA and CDR2 SQIVND (reference sequence). The CDR3 nucleotides read TGTGCCAGTAGTACCCGCGGCCGATACACTGAAGCTTTCTTT. Its protein is CASSTRGRYTEAFF.

Notes on this clone: The same CDR3 can be traced to other DNA sequences in this sample. The genes are TRBV28 and TRBJ1-5; D not resolved. The V end lost 1 base, the J end lost 2 bases, and 6 bases lay between the germline ends. Germline V CDR1 and CDR2: MDHEN, SYDVKM. This CDR3 spans 14 amino acids. CDR3 residues: CASSLSGGNQPQHF. The CDR3 nucleotides are TGTGCCAGCAGTTTATCCGGGGGCAATCAGCCCCAGCATTTT.

V usage is TRBV28 and J usage is TRBJ2-1, with D tentatively TRBD1 (6 bases). This CDR3 has 15 amino acids. V was trimmed by 4 bases and J by 0 bases, leaving 10 bases between them. The germline CDR1 and CDR2 sequences are MDHEN and SYDVKM. For the CDR3, the DNA is TGTGCCAGCAGTTGGACAGTTAGCTCCTACAATGAGCAGTTCTTC. Translation gives CASSWTVSSYNEQFF. The full variable domain, rest sourced from reference TRBV28 and TRBJ2-1, is DVKVTQSSRYLVKRTGEKVFLECVQDMDHENMFWYRQDPGLGLRLIYFSYDVKMKEKGDIPEGYSVSREKKERFSLILESASTNQTSMYLCASSWTVSSYNEQFFGPGTRLTVL.

The V gene is TRBV27, the J gene TRBJ2-6, with D possibly matching TRBD2 (6 bases). Germline V gives CDR1 MNHEY, CDR2 SMNVEV (reference sequence). Trimming cost V 7 bases and J 0 bases, with 19 bases left between them. This CDR3 comprises 18 residues. The CDR3 spells CASTLTGLLSSGANVLTF. The CDR3 DNA follows: TGTGCCAGCACCCTCACGGGACTCTTAAGCTCTGGGGCCAACGTCCTGACTTTC.

The chain uses TRBV4-1 and TRBJ2-5; possible D gene TRBD1, 5 bases. This CDR3 is 13 amino acids long. Germline CDR1 MGHRA, CDR2 YSYEKL. Trimming removed 5 bases at V and 1 base at J, with 8 bases between. CDR3 residues: CASSYQGQETQYF. The CDR3 DNA is TGCGCCAGCAGCTACCAGGGCCAAGAGACCCAGTACTTC.

V usage is TRBV7-2 and J usage is TRBJ2-1, with 12 bases fitting TRBD2. The CDR3 runs to 16 residues. V shed 4 bases, J shed 6 bases, and the junction held 7 bases outside the gene matches. The germline CDR1 and CDR2 sequences are SGHTA and FQGNSA. The CDR3 is CASSSGLAGIPNEQFF. DNA of the CDR3: TGTGCCAGCAGCTCAGGACTAGCGGGGATTCCCAATGAGCAGTTCTTC.

The genes are TRBV7-2 and TRBJ1-2, with 9 bases aligning to TRBD1. The germline gives CDR1 SGHTA, CDR2 FQGNSA. The junction had 7 bases not matched to a gene; V was cut back by 0 bases and J by 5 bases. This CDR3 contains 16 residues. CDR3 nucleotide sequence: TGTGCCAGCAGCTTAGCACCGGGACAGGGTGAATATGGCTACACCTTC. Translating it yields CASSLAPGQGEYGYTF.

This clone came up once. Other DNA sequences in the sample encode the same CDR3. The V gene is TRBV6-5, the J gene TRBJ2-7; 8 nucleotides match TRBD1. The junction had 2 bases not matched to a gene; V was cut back by 0 bases and J by 4 bases. This CDR3 is built from 14 residues. Germline V gene sequence: CDR1 MNHEY, CDR2 SVGAGI. CDR3: CASSYSTGAYEQYF. The CDR3 DNA reads TGTGCCAGCAGTTACTCGACAGGGGCGTACGAGCAGTACTTC.

This clone was seen just once. J is TRBJ1-2 and V is TRBV27; 7 bases match TRBD1. The CDR3 length is 14 residues. The V gene's germline CDR1 is MNHEY and CDR2 SMNVEV (reference sequence). V dropped 4 bases and J dropped 4; count of bases not matched to a gene: 6. Here the CDR3 DNA reads TGTGCCAGCAGTTCAACAGGGGACCCCTATGGCTACACCTTC. Translation gives CASSSTGDPYGYTF.

In this sample, this clone turned up a few times. This sequence joins TRBV6-5 and TRBJ2-2; the match to TRBD2 covers 11 bases. V was clipped by 7 bases and J by 2 bases; unmatched bases: 3. CDR3 length equals 15 residues. Per the germline V gene, CDR1 is MNHEY and CDR2 is SVGAGI. CDR3 region: CASTGTSGNTGELFF. CDR3 bases: TGTGCCAGCACCGGGACTAGCGGAAACACCGGGGAGCTGTTTTTT.

This sequence joins TRBV29-1 and TRBJ2-1, with TRBD2 identical over 10 bases. This CDR3 has 15 amino acids. Germline values: CDR1 SQVTM, CDR2 ANQGSEA. The V gene end was trimmed by 3 bases and the J gene end by 0 bases; junction bases not matched to a gene: 2. The chain's CDR3 is CSVEGTSDSYNEQFF. CDR3 bases: TGCAGCGTTGAGGGGACTAGCGACTCCTACAATGAGCAGTTCTTC.

The rearrangement links TRBV16 to TRBJ1-2; unclear D gene. Looked up from germline, CDR1 is KGHSY and CDR2 is FQNENV. CDR3 size: 13 residues. V lost 0 bases and J 4 bases, leaving 6 bases between the germline ends. The CDR3, as DNA: TGTGCCAGCAGCCAATCGGGCAGCTATGGCTACACCTTC. Residues: CASSQSGSYGYTF. The whole variable domain, remainder taken from reference TRBV16 and TRBJ1-2, is GEEVAQTPKHLVRGEGQKAKLYCAPIKGHSYVFWYQQVLKNEFKFLISFQNENVFDETGMPKERFSAKCLPNSPCSLEIQATKLEDSAVYFCASSQSGSYGYTFGSGTRLTVV.

In its sample, this clone was seen once. The CDR3 protein is CASSTDSPNTEAFF. The CDR3 nucleotides read TGTGCCAGTAGTACGGACAGTCCCAACACTGAAGCTTTCTTT. The chain is built from TRBV19 and TRBJ1-1; weak D call: TRBD1 (6 bases). The CDR3 length is 14 residues. The ends were cut back, 4 bases at V and 2 bases at J, with 11 bases in the middle. Germline CDR1 and CDR2: LNHDA and SQIVND (reference sequence).

This clone came up a few times. The gene calls are TRBV5-5 and TRBJ2-5; 14 bases are a match to TRBD2. Trimming at V came to 4 bases and at J to 2 bases, leaving 4 bases not matched to a gene. The germline gives CDR1 SGHKS, CDR2 YYEKEE (reference sequence). The CDR3 runs 16 residues. The CDR3 nucleotides are TGTGCCAGCAGCGCAAGACTAGCGGGAGGGCAAGAGACCCAGTACTTC. Its translation is CASSARLAGGQETQYF.

This chain links TRBV4-1 with TRBJ1-5; D uncertain. The CDR3 runs to 15 residues. CDR1 is MGHRA, CDR2 YSYEKL, per germline. The ends were cut back, 0 bases at V and 0 bases at J, with 6 bases in the middle. The CDR3 loop reads CASSQDFGSNQPQHF. CDR3 in DNA: TGCGCCAGCAGCCAAGATTTCGGTAGCAATCAGCCCCAGCATTTT.

V gene TRBV28 combines with J gene TRBJ1-2; weak D call: TRBD1 (6 bases). Germline V gene data show CDR1 as MDHEN and CDR2 as SYDVKM. There are 14 residues in the CDR3. V was trimmed by 6 bases and J by 2 bases, leaving 13 bases between them. The chain's CDR3 is CASRKDRSNYGYTF. In nucleotides, the CDR3 is TGTGCCAGCAGAAAGGACAGATCAAACTATGGCTACACCTTC.